A single T cell receptor (beta chain) is shown here with its context. The sample belongs to a study of blood T cell repertoires in COVID-19. Study-wide context: T cells, B-cell-depleted T cells, or PBMCs supplied cDNA or gDNA.

As handled by the study authors: The authors estimated nucleated cell counts from reference gene primer amplification. Generated by immunoSEQ multiplex PCR, the TCRdb table keeps only in-frame clones and is missing some. That table furnishes V, J and clone size, whereas the DNA furnished D and trimming. The profile shows tens of thousands of clones, 65% to 90% of them singletons. CDR1 and CDR2 from the germline V gene are SGHVS and FNYEAQ. V shed 5 bases, J shed 0 bases, and the junction held 5 bases outside the gene matches. The CDR3 covers 15 residues. Followed longitudinally, the Seattle patients had been enrolled during active infection.

The TCR originated in a man aged 50 to 60 with COVID-19, enrolled during active disease. The sequencing sample was made of peripheral blood. This chain connects TRBV7-6 to TRBJ2-3; 7 nucleotides align to TRBD2. The CDR3 nucleotides are TGTGCCAGCAGCCCGAATAGCGGGAGCACAGATACGCAGTATTTT. It is translated as CASSPNSGSTDTQYF.